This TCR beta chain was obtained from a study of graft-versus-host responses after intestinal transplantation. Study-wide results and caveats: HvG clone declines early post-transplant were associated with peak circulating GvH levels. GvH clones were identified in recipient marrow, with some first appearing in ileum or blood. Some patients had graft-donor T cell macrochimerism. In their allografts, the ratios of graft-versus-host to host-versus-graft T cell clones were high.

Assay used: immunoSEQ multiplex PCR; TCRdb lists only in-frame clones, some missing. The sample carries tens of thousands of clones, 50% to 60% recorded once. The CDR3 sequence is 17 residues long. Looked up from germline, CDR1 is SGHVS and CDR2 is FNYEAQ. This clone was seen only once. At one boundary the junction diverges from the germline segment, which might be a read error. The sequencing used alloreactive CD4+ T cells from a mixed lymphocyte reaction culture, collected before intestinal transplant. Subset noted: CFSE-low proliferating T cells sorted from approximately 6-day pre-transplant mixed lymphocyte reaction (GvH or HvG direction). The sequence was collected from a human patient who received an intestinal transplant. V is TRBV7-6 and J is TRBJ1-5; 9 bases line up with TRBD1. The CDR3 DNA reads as TGTGCCGGCAGCCCAGAGGGACAGGGAACGTGCAATCAGCCCCAGCATTTT. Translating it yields CAGSPEGQGTCNQPQHF.